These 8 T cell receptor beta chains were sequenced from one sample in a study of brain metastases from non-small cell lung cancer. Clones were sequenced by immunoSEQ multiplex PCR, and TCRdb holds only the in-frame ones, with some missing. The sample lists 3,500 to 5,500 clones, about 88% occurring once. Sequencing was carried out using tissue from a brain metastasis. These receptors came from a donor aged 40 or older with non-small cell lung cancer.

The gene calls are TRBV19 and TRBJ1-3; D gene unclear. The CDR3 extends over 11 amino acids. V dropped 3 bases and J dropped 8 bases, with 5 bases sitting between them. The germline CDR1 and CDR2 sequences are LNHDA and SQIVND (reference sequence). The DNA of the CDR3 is TGTGCCAGTAGTATCGGATACACCATATATTTT. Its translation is CASSIGYTIYF.

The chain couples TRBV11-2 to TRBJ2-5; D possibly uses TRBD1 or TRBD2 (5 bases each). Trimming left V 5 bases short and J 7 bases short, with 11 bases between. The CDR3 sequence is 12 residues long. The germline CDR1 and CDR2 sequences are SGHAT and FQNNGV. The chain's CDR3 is CASSPPGRTQYF. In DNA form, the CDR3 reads TGTGCCAGCAGCCCTCCGGGGCGGACCCAGTACTTC.

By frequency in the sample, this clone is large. The chain's CDR3 is CASSEEGASSYEQYF. The CDR3 nucleotides read TGTGCCAGCAGTGAAGAAGGGGCTAGCTCCTACGAGCAGTACTTC. The V gene is TRBV6-1, the J gene TRBJ2-7, with D tentatively TRBD1 (5 bases). Trimming shortened V by 1 base and J by 0 bases, and 10 bases separated the two germline ends. This CDR3 contains 15 residues. The germline gives CDR1 MNHNS, CDR2 SASEGT.

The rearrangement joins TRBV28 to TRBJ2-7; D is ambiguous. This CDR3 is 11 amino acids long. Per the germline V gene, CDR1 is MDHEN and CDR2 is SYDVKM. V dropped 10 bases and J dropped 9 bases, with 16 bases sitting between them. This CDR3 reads CATINLGGQYF. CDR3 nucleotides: TGTGCCACCATAAACCTTGGTGGGCAGTACTTC.

The CDR3 nucleotides read TGTGCCTGGAGTGTATCTCCCAAAGCTTTCTTT. Protein: CAWSVSPKAFF. The chain combines TRBV30 with TRBJ1-1; D gene uncertain. From germline, CDR1 is GTSNPN and CDR2 SVGIG (reference sequence). Trimming pared 0 bases from V and 9 bases from J, leaving 8 bases between. There are 11 residues in the CDR3.

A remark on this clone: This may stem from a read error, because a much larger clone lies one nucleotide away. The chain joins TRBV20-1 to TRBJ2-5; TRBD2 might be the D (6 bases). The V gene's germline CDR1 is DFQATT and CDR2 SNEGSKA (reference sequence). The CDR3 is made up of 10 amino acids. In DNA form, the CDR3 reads TGCAGTACTAGCCAGGAGACCCAGTACTTC. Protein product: CSTSQETQYF.

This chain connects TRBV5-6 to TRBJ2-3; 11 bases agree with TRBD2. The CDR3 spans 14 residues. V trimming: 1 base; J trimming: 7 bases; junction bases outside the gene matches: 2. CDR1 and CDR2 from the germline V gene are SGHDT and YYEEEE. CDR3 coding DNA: TGTGCCAGCAGCTTGACTAGCGGGGGTAATACGCAGTATTTT. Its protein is CASSLTSGGNTQYF.

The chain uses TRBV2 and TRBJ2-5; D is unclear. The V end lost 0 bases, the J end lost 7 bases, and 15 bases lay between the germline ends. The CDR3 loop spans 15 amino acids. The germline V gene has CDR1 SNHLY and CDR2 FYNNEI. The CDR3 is CASSEAGRVGGTQYF. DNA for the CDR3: TGTGCCAGCAGTGAAGCGGGAAGGGTAGGCGGGACCCAGTACTTC.